Below are 8 T cell receptor beta chains sequenced from a single sample in a study of shared clonotypes between healthy human individuals (dated by TCRdb to 2020 to 2022). Library construction relied on the immunoSEQ multiplex PCR assay. TCRdb obtained this table from immuneACCESS and retained in-frame rearrangements with V and J assigned. These tables miss some clones; where compared with another copy, unresolved V genes account for less than half of the shortfall, and the remainder is unexplained. Recorded for this sample are under 600,000 clones; roughly 95% of them occurred a single time. The ten most abundant clones make up around 0.066% of the sample. The material sequenced was naive CD4+ T cells sorted from blood. The meaning of the sample's cell subset or site label: CD45RA+ positively selected. The receptors were sampled from a woman aged 30 to 39 in good health.

The chain recombines TRBV28 with TRBJ2-7; possibly TRBD1 or TRBD2 for D (5 bases each). Trimming took off 7 bases at V and 1 base at J, with 14 bases between the two ends. Germline V gene lookup returns CDR1 MDHEN and CDR2 SYDVKM. This CDR3 comprises 14 residues. The CDR3 sequence: CASNKGRLSYEQYF. The CDR3 nucleotides are TGTGCCAGCAACAAGGGGAGACTTTCCTACGAGCAGTACTTC.

The chain employs TRBV15 and TRBJ2-7, with a tentative D call TRBD1 (6 bases). The CDR3 is 13 residues long. The germline V gene encodes CDR1 LNHNV and CDR2 YYDKDF (reference sequence). V dropped 5 bases and J dropped 3 bases, with 11 bases sitting between them. CDR3 bases: TGTGCCACCAGCGATCGACAGGACTACGAGCAGTACTTC. Protein sequence: CATSDRQDYEQYF.

This rearrangement joins TRBV7-9 to TRBJ2-5; 13 nucleotides line up with TRBD2. V trimming: 4 bases; J trimming: 5 bases; junction bases outside the gene matches: 13. This CDR3 region has 18 residues. CDR1 is SEHNR, CDR2 FQNEAQ, per germline (reference sequence). The CDR3 loop is CASSSTWTSGRLAETQYF. The CDR3 DNA follows: TGTGCCAGCAGCTCTACCTGGACTAGCGGGAGATTAGCGGAGACCCAGTACTTC.

The chain recombines TRBV13 with TRBJ2-7; 12 bases align to TRBD2. CDR1 and CDR2 (germline): PRHDT, FYEKMQ (reference sequence). This CDR3 spans 15 amino acids. The J segment lost 5 bases and the V segment lost 3 bases, leaving 5 bases of the junction unmatched. The CDR3 reads CASSFLAGGFNEQYF. In nucleotides, the CDR3 is TGTGCCAGCAGCTTTCTAGCGGGGGGGTTCAACGAGCAGTACTTC.

The chain carries TRBV4-2 and TRBJ1-2, with D maybe TRBD1 (6 bases). Germline assignment: CDR1 LGHNA and CDR2 YNFKEQ. V shed 0 bases and J shed 4 bases, with 12 bases lying between them. This CDR3 is 15 amino acids long. CDR3 loop: CASSQDVGAVYGYTF. In DNA form, the CDR3 reads TGTGCCAGCAGCCAAGATGTGGGGGCGGTCTATGGCTACACCTTC.

V gene TRBV19 combines with J gene TRBJ1-2; 7 bases are a match to TRBD1. V shed 7 bases, J shed 5 bases, and the junction held 1 base outside the gene matches. Germline V CDR1 and CDR2: LNHDA, SQIVND (reference sequence). The CDR3 has 11 amino acids. The chain's CDR3 is CASNRGYGYTF. CDR3 DNA: TGTGCCAGTAACAGGGGATATGGCTACACCTTC.

The chain couples TRBV19 to TRBJ2-2; TRBD2 might be the D (6 bases). The V and J ends lost 1 base and 4 bases respectively, with 16 bases between them. Germline CDR1 reads LNHDA; CDR2 reads SQIVND (reference sequence). The CDR3 has 17 amino acids. The CDR3 loop is CASSIAAGGMGTGELFF. The CDR3 DNA reads TGTGCCAGTAGTATAGCAGCTGGCGGGATGGGCACCGGGGAGCTGTTTTTT.

The chain links TRBV5-1 to TRBJ1-1, with TRBD1 matching 7 bases. The trim removed 1 base at V and 1 base at J, leaving 1 base unmatched. Germline V lookup: CDR1 SGHRS, CDR2 YFSETQ. The CDR3 contains 14 residues. CDR3 region: CASSLRDRNTEAFF. The DNA of the CDR3 is TGCGCCAGCAGCTTGAGGGACAGGAACACTGAAGCTTTCTTT.